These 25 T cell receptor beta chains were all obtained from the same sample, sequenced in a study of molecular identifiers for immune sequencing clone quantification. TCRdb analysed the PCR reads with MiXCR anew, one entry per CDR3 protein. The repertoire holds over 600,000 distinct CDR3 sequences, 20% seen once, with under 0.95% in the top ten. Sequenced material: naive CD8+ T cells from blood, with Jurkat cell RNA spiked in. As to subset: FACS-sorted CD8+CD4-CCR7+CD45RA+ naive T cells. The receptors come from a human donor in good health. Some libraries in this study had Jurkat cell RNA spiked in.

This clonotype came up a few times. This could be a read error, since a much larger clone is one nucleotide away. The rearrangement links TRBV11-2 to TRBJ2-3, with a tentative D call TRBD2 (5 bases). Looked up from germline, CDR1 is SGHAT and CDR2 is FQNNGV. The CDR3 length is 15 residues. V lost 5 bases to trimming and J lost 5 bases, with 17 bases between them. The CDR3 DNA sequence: TGTGCCAGCAGCCCACGACCGGACTCGGTAGATACGCAGTATTTT. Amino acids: CASSPRPDSVDTQYF.

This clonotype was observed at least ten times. The CDR3 loop reads CASSYGQGAGAEAFF. The CDR3 DNA follows: TGTGCCAGCAGTTACGGACAGGGCGCGGGGGCTGAAGCTTTCTTT. The V call is TRBV6-2 or TRBV6-3, the J call TRBJ1-1; 8 positions agree with TRBD1. V was clipped by 2 bases and J by 6 bases; unmatched bases: 8. The germline V gene has CDR1 MNHEY and CDR2 SVGEGT. The length of the CDR3 is 15 residues.

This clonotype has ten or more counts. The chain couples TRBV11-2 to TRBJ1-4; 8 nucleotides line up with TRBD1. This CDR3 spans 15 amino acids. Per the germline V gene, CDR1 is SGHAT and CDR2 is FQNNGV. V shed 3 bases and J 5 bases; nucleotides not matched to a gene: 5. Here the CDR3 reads CASSLVGTGNEKLFF. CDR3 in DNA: TGTGCCAGCAGCTTGGTCGGGACAGGCAATGAAAAACTGTTTTTT. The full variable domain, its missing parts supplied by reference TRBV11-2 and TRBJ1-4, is EAGVAQSPRYKIIEKRQSVAFWCNPISGHATLYWYQQILGQGPKLLIQFQNNGVVDDSQLPKDRFSAERLKGVDSTLKIQPAKLEDSAVYLCASSLVGTGNEKLFFGSGTQLSVL.

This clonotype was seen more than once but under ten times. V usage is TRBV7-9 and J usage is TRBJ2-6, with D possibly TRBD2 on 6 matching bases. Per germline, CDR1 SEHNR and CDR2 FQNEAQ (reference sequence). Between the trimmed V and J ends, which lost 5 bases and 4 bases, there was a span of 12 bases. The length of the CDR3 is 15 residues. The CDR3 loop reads CASSPPGVGANVLTF. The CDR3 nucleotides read TGTGCCAGCAGCCCCCCGGGGGTCGGGGCCAACGTCCTGACTTTC. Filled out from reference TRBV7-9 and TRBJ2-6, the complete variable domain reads DTGVSQNPRHKITKRGQNVTFRCDPISEHNRLYWYRQTLGQGPEFLTYFQNEAQLEKSRLLSDRFSAERPKGSFSTLEIQRTEQGDSAMYLCASSPPGVGANVLTFGAGSRLTVL.

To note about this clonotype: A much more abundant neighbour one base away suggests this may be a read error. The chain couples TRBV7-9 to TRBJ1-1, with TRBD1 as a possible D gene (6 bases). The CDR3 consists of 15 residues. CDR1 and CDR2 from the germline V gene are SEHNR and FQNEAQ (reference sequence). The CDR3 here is CASSLSTGPNTGAFF. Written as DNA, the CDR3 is TGTGCCAGCAGCTTAAGTACAGGGCCTAACACTGGAGCTTTCTTT.

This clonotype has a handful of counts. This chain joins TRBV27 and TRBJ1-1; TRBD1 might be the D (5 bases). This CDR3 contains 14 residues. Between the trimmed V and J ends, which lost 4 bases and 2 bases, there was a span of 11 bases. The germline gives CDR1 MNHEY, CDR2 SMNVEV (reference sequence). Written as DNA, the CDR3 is TGTGCCAGCAGTTCACCCGGGACTAACACTGAAGCTTTCTTT. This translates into CASSSPGTNTEAFF.

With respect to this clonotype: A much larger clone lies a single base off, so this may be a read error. The CDR3 coding sequence is TGTGCCAGCAGTCAAGTACAGGGACTCCAAGAGACCCAGTACTTC. Protein sequence: CASSQVQGLQETQYF. This chain joins TRBV6-5 and TRBJ2-5; D possibly matches TRBD1 or TRBD2 (6 bases each). This CDR3 is built from 15 residues. The germline V gene encodes CDR1 MNHEY and CDR2 SVGAGI. V lost 5 bases and J 1 base, leaving 14 bases between the germline ends.

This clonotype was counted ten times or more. This CDR3 is CASGLAGGPTDTQYF. In nucleotides, the CDR3 is TGTGCCAGCGGACTAGCGGGAGGGCCGACAGATACGCAGTATTTT. The V and J genes are TRBV6-2 or TRBV6-3 and TRBJ2-3; 15 bases map to TRBD2. The CDR3 sequence is 15 residues long. V was clipped by 8 bases and J by 3 bases; unmatched bases: 3. The V gene's germline CDR1 is MNHEY and CDR2 SVGEGT.

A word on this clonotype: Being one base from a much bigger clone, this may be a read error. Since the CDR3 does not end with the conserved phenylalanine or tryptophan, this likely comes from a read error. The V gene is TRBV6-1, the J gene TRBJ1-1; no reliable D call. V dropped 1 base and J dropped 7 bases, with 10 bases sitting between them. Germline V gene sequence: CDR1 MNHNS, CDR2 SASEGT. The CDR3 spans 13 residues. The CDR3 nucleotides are TGTGCCAGCAGTGAAGTGGGTGTAAATGAAGCTTTCTCT. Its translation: CASSEVGVNEAFS.

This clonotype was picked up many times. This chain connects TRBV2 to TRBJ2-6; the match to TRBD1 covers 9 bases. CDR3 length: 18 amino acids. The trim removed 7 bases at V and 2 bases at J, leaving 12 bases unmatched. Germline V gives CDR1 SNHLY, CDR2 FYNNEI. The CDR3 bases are TGTGCCAGCATTCTCCGGGACAGGGAAAGGGCTGGGGCCAACGTCCTGACTTTC. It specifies CASILRDRERAGANVLTF.

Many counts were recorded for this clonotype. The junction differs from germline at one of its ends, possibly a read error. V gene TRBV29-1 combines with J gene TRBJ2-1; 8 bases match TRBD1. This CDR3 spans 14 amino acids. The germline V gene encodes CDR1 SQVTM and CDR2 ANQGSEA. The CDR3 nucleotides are TGCAGCGTGGAAGACAGGGGATCCTACAATGAGCAGTTCTTC. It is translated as CSVEDRGSYNEQFF.

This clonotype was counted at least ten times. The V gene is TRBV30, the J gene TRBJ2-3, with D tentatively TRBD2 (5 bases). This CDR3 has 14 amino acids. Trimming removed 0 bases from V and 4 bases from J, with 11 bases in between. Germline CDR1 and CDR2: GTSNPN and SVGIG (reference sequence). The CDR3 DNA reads TGTGCCTGGAGTGTTGGGGTACTAGCAGATACGCAGTATTTT. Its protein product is CAWSVGVLADTQYF.

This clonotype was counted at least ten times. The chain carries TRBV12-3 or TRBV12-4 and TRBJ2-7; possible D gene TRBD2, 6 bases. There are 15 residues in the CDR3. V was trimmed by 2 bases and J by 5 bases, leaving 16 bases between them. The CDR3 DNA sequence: TGTGCCAGCAGTTTAACCGGGAGCTTATTCGACGAGCAGTACTTC. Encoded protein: CASSLTGSLFDEQYF.

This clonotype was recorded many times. CDR3 loop: CASSVGGPADTQYF. The CDR3 bases are TGTGCCAGCAGCGTAGGGGGTCCCGCAGATACGCAGTATTTT. This chain joins TRBV9 and TRBJ2-3; D gene ambiguous. Trimming removed 0 bases from V and 4 bases from J, with 9 bases in between. The germline V gene has CDR1 SGDLS and CDR2 YYNGEE. There are 14 residues in the CDR3.

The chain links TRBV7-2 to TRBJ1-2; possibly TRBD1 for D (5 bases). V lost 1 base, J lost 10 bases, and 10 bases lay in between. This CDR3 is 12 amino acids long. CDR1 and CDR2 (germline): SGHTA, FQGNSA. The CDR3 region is CASSLGRVDYTF. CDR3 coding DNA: TGTGCCAGCAGCTTAGGCAGGGTTGACTACACCTTC. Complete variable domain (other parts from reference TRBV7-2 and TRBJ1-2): GAGVSQSPSNKVTEKGKDVELRCDPISGHTALYWYRQSLGQGLEFLIYFQGNSAPDKSGLPSDRFSAERTGGSVSTLTIQRTQQEDSAVYLCASSLGRVDYTFGSGTRLTVV.

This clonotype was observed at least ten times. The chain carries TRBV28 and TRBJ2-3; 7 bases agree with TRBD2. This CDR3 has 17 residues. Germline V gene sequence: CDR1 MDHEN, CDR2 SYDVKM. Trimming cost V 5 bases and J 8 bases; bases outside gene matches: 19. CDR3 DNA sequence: TGTGCCAGCAGTCCTAGAGTATTTGGAGGGAGGGCCGGTACGCAGTATTTT. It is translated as CASSPRVFGGRAGTQYF.

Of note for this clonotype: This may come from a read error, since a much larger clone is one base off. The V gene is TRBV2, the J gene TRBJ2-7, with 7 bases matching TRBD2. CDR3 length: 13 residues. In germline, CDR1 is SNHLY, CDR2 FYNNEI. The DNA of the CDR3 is TGTGCCATCAGTGGCGGGACTACCTACGAGCAGTACTTC. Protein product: CAISGGTTYEQYF.

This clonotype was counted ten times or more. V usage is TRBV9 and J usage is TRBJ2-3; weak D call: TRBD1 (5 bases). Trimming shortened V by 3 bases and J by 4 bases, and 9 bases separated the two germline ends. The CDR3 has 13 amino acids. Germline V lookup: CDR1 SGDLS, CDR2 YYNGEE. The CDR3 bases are TGTGCCAGCAGCGAGGAGACAGCAGATACGCAGTATTTT. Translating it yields CASSEETADTQYF.

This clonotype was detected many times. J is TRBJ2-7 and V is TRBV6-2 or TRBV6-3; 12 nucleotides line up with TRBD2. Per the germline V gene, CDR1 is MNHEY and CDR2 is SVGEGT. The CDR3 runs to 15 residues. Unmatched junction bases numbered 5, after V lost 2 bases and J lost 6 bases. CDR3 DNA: TGTGCCAGCAGTTACCTGGGACTAGCGGGCCTCGAGCAGTACTTC. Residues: CASSYLGLAGLEQYF.

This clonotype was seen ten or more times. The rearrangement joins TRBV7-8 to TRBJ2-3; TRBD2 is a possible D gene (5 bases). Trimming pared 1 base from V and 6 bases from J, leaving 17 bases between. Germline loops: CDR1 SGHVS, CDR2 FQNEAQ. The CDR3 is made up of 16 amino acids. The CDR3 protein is CASSLGRDYGVDTQYF. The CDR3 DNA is TGTGCCAGCAGCTTAGGGCGTGACTACGGGGTCGATACGCAGTATTTT.

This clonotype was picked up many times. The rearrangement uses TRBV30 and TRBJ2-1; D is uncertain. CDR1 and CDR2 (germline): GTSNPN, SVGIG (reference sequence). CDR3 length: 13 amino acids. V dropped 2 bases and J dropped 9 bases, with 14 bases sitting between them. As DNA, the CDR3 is TGTGCCTGGAGTCCCTTTGTTGTCGGTGAGCAGTTCTTC. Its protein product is CAWSPFVVGEQFF.

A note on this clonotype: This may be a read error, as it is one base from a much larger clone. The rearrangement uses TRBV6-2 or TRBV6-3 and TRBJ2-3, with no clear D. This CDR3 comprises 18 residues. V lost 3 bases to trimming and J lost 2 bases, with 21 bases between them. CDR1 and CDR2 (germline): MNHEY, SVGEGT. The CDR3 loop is CASSYADAVLRVTDTQYF. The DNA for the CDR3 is TGTGCCAGCAGTTATGCCGACGCGGTCTTAAGGGTCACAGATACGCAGTATTTT.

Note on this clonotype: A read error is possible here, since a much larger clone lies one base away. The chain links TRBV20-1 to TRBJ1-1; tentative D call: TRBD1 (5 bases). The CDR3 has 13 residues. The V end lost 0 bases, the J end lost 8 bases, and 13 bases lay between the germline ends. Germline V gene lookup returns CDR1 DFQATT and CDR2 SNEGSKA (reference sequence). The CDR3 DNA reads TGCAGTGCTAGAGATCATAGAGGGGCGGAAGCTTTCTTT. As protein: CSARDHRGAEAFF.

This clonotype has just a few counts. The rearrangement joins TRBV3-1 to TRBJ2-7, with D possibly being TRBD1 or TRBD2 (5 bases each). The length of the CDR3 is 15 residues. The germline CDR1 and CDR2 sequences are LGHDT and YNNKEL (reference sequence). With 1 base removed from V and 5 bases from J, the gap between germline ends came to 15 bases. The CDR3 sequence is CASSQGRGLNNEQYF. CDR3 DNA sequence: TGTGCCAGCAGCCAAGGTCGGGGCTTGAATAACGAGCAGTACTTC.

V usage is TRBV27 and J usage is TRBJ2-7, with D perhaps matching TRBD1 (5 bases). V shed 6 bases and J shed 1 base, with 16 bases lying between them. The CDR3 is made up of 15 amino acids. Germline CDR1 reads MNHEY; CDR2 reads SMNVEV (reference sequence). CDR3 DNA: TGTGCCAGCAGACCAATCCAGGGTCAATCCTACGAGCAGTACTTC. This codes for CASRPIQGQSYEQYF.